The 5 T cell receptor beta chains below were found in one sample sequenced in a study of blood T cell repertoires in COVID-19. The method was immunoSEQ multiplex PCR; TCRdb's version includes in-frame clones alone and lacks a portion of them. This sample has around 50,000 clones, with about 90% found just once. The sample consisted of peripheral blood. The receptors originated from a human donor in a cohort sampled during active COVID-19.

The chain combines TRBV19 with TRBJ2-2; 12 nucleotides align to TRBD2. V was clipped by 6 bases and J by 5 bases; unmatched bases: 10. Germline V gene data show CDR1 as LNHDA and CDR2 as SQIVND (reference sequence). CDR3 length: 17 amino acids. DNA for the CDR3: TGTGCCAGTAGAAGACTAGCGGGAGTAGGGTTAACCGGGGAGCTGTTTTTT. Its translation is CASRRLAGVGLTGELFF.

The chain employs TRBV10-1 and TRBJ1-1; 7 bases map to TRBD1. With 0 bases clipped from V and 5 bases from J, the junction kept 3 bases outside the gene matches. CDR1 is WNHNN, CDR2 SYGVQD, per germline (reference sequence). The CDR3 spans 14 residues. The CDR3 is CASSESGGWTEAFF. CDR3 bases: TGCGCCAGCAGTGAGTCAGGGGGCTGGACTGAAGCTTTCTTT.

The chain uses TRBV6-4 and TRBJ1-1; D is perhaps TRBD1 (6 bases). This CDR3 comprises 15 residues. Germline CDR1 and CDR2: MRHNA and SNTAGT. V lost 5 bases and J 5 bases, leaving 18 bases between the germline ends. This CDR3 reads CASSPETGFGTEAFF. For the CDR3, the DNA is TGTGCCAGCAGTCCAGAAACAGGGTTCGGGACTGAAGCTTTCTTT.

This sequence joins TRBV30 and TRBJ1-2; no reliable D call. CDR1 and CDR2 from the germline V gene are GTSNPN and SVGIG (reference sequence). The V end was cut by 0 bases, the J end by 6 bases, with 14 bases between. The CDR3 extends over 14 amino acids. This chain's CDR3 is CAWSVRVGGHGYTF. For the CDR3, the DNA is TGTGCCTGGAGTGTACGAGTGGGAGGTCATGGCTACACCTTC. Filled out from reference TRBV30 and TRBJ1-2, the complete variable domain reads SQTIHQWPATLVQPVGSPLSLECTVEGTSNPNLYWYRQAAGRGLQLLFYSVGIGQISSEVPQNLSASRPQDRQFILSSKKLLLSDSGFYLCAWSVRVGGHGYTFGSGTRLTVV.

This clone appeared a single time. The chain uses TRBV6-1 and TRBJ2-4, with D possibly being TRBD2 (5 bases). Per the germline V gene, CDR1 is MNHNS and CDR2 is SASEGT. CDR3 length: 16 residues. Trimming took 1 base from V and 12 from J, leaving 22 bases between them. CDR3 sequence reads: CASSEVEGRVRIPQYF. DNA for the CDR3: TGTGCCAGCAGTGAAGTCGAGGGCCGAGTTAGAATTCCTCAGTACTTC.